This is a list of T cell receptor beta chains from one sample in a study of blood T cells in healthy people across ages. TCRdb analysed the 5' RACE reads with MiXCR anew, one entry per CDR3 protein. Of over a million distinct CDR3 sequences in the sample, around 55% were seen once. The material sequenced was blood. Source of these receptors: a man between 18 and 35 years old in good health. Each CDR3 is given without its conserved first and last residue.

v_call,cdr3_length,cdr3_aa
TRBV10-3,18,AISANSGTGWSSANEKLF
TRBV7-9,14,ASTFVGVGGQETQY
TRBV20-1,12,SARGQGVGDTQY
TRBV13,14,ASSFGGRESNQPQH
TRBV5-6,12,ASSALGPAYEQY
TRBV2,12,ALRGGGSSDTQY
TRBV4-2,17,ASSQEPTASGSGTDTQY
TRBV20-1,12,SAVPKNRLNEQF
TRBV9,13,ASSVGPWGTDTQY
TRBV4-1,12,ASSQPDEFNEQF
TRBV28,15,ASSSPVGGGAEDTQY
TRBV20-1,11,SARGGLAREQY
TRBV6-6,12,ASSYGEYTDTQY
TRBV7-2,11,ASSLIANDEQF
TRBV29-1,11,SAIPTGRSEQY
TRBV27,15,ASSSSRTGKGPYGYT
TRBV27,15,ASSLSTGSIPNYGYT
TRBV2,11,ASSASNSYEQY
TRBV7-2,13,ASSAGYRGANVLT
TRBV25-1,12,ASSERLDTDTQY
TRBV2,11,ASIGWGADGYT
TRBV27,11,ASRGTNNEKLF
TRBV6-2/TRBV6-3,14,ASSISGTADTGELF
TRBV9,11,AGGGTNTDTQY
TRBV14,11,ASSQDTSYGYT
TRBV4-3,11,ASSLDRTYEQY
TRBV28,11,ASSDRGRNTQY
TRBV5-1,10,ASRESDETQY
TRBV7-2,14,ASSPQTLLLGNERY
TRBV5-1,12,ASSLGQENQPQH
TRBV5-1,13,ASSRKSDRGTEAF
TRBV20-1,12,SAGQGAGNEKLF
TRBV20-1,13,SARTPGLAVYEQY
TRBV6-2/TRBV6-3,12,ASWDSLIFSPPH
TRBV6-1,13,ASRSGTSGGYEQY
TRBV7-8,11,ASSQKIANEQF
TRBV10-3,14,AISDSLDGSTYEQY
TRBV3-1,13,ASSNDRAKESPLH
TRBV6-6,12,ASSYEQRNSPLH
TRBV12-3/TRBV12-4,16,ASSRRRGSGGGNYEQY
TRBV7-9,13,ASSLASGRDTEAF
TRBV6-1,15,ASSPTGPGTSKDTQY
TRBV11-2,13,ASTPRGILNEKLF
TRBV5-1,13,TSSLGGTSSYEQY
TRBV4-2,11,ASSEDYYNEQY
TRBV4-1,13,ASSHPQAGMGEQY
TRBV20-1,11,SAARGFIYEQY
TRBV10-3,11,ATGGTGTPEQF
TRBV6-5,13,ASSLRASPTDTQY
TRBV29-1,8,SARADMQY
TRBV2,12,ASSAADLNYGYT
TRBV4-1,15,ASSQDRRSGRLDEQF
TRBV3-1,12,ASSQEGGRATQY
TRBV20-1,11,SARSFPYQPQH
TRBV11-2,13,ASSFAWPGRYEQY
TRBV15,13,ATSRDPGGLIQQY
TRBV3-1,11,ASSQTRTGEQY